This passage covers 17 T cell receptor beta chains from one sample sequenced in a study of T cells in narcolepsy. Measured with immunoSEQ multiplex PCR; TCRdb has only the in-frame clones, and not every one. The data hold about 40,000 clones, with 88% observed a single time. Sequencing was done on a sample of CD45RA- memory CD4+ T cells from PBMCs. These receptors were collected from a human donor with narcolepsy.

The V and J genes are TRBV23-1 and TRBJ2-2, with a tentative D call TRBD1 (6 bases). TRBV23-1 is an ORF, and what it does is uncertain. Trimming removed 6 bases at V and 0 bases at J, with 11 bases between. The CDR3 covers 15 residues. This CDR3 reads CASSPTGTNTGELFF. CDR3 DNA sequence: TGCGCCAGCAGCCCGACAGGCACGAACACCGGGGAGCTGTTTTTT.

V gene TRBV4-1 combines with J gene TRBJ1-2; TRBD1 agrees at 7 bases. The CDR3 totals 16 residues. Germline assignment: CDR1 MGHRA and CDR2 YSYEKL. J gave up 0 bases and V 0 bases, and 4 bases lay outside the gene matches. The CDR3 spells CASSQERQGANYGYTF. The CDR3, as DNA: TGCGCCAGCAGCCAAGAGCGGCAGGGGGCTAACTATGGCTACACCTTC.

The V call is TRBV28, the J call TRBJ2-5; TRBD2 might be the D (6 bases). V was shortened by 4 bases and J by 3 bases, with 18 bases between the two germline ends. The CDR3 sequence is 16 residues long. In germline, CDR1 is MDHEN, CDR2 SYDVKM. CDR3: CASSSGGLKGKETQYF. CDR3 bases: TGTGCCAGCAGTTCCGGCGGACTAAAGGGGAAAGAGACCCAGTACTTC.

CDR3 in amino acids: CASSLLGSGTDTQYF. The CDR3 region has the DNA TGTGCCAGCAGCTTGCTCGGGAGTGGCACAGATACGCAGTATTTT. The chain employs TRBV5-4 and TRBJ2-3; the D gene is possibly TRBD2 (6 bases). Trimming shortened V by 1 base and J by 1 base, and 10 bases separated the two germline ends. The germline CDR1 and CDR2 sequences are SGHNT and YYREEE (reference sequence). The CDR3 spans 15 residues.

This chain connects TRBV4-1 to TRBJ1-3; unclear D gene. The V and J ends lost 4 bases and 4 bases respectively, with 11 bases between them. CDR3 size: 14 residues. Germline CDR1 reads MGHRA; CDR2 reads YSYEKL. CDR3: CASSRQITGNTIYF. DNA for the CDR3: TGCGCCAGCAGCCGCCAAATCACAGGAAACACCATATATTTT.

The chain is built from TRBV9 and TRBJ2-1; 10 nucleotides align to TRBD2. CDR1 is SGDLS and CDR2 is YYNGEE in the germline V gene. The CDR3 is 15 amino acids. V trimming: 0 bases; J trimming: 9 bases; junction bases outside the gene matches: 6. CDR3: CASSVAMVAGGEQFF. CDR3 in DNA: TGTGCCAGCAGCGTAGCGATGGTAGCGGGAGGTGAGCAGTTCTTC.

The genes are TRBV7-8 and TRBJ2-3, with TRBD2 identical over 8 bases. The CDR3 is made up of 15 amino acids. V shed 5 bases, J shed 6 bases, and the junction held 10 bases outside the gene matches. Looked up from germline, CDR1 is SGHVS and CDR2 is FQNEAQ. CDR3 in DNA: TGTGCCAGCAGCCCACGGGAGGGTAGCGAGGATACGCAGTATTTT. It is translated as CASSPREGSEDTQYF.

The rearrangement uses TRBV29-1 and TRBJ1-6, with 8 bases identical to TRBD1. Germline V CDR1 and CDR2: SQVTM, ANQGSEA. After removal of 6 bases from V and 8 bases from J, the junction contained 6 bases not matched to a gene. There are 13 residues in the CDR3. The CDR3 DNA follows: TGCAGCGTGCGGGACAGGACAGATTCACCCCTCCACTTT. Translation: CSVRDRTDSPLHF.

This clone was recorded a few times. The chain has TRBV6-6 and TRBJ2-5; D tentatively reads TRBD1 or TRBD2 (6 bases each). The CDR3 is 13 amino acids. The V gene's germline CDR1 is MNHNY and CDR2 SVGAGI (reference sequence). Trimming pared 6 bases from V and 5 bases from J, leaving 13 bases between. The CDR3 DNA reads as TGTGCCAGCAGAGACGGGGGCCGGGAGACCCAGTACTTC. Its protein product is CASRDGGRETQYF.

J is TRBJ1-1 and V is TRBV11-2; D call uncertain. Germline lookup yields CDR1 SGHAT and CDR2 FQNNGV. The V and J ends lost 0 bases and 11 bases respectively, with 13 bases between them. The CDR3 sequence is 13 residues long. For the CDR3, the DNA is TGTGCCAGCAGCTTAGATATCTACCCGGGGGCTTTCTTT. Translating gives CASSLDIYPGAFF.

The chain combines TRBV4-2 with TRBJ1-1; D perhaps matches TRBD1 (5 bases). Germline V gene data show CDR1 as LGHNA and CDR2 as YNFKEQ. CDR3 length: 20 amino acids. V shed 0 bases and J shed 5 bases, with 28 bases lying between them. The CDR3 sequence: CASSQDEKGAPSVGKTEAFF. The DNA for the CDR3 is TGTGCCAGCAGCCAAGACGAGAAAGGGGCGCCCTCAGTGGGCAAGACTGAAGCTTTCTTT.

The chain is built from TRBV9 and TRBJ2-7; 8 bases match TRBD2. CDR1 SGDLS and CDR2 YYNGEE come from the germline V gene. With V trimmed by 4 bases and J by 2 bases, 11 bases remained unmatched. This CDR3 has 16 residues. CDR3 loop: CASSPRGDGGPYEQYF. For the CDR3, the DNA is TGTGCCAGCAGCCCGCGGGGGGACGGGGGACCCTACGAGCAGTACTTC.

This clone was detected only once. The V gene is TRBV21-1, the J gene TRBJ1-4. TRBV21-1 counts as a pseudogene. The CDR3 loop spans 14 amino acids. Here the CDR3 DNA reads TGTGCCAGCAGCAGGTCAAGGGTCTGGGAAAAACTGTTTTTT. Its protein product is CASSRSRVWEKLFF.

The rearrangement uses TRBV4-3 and TRBJ2-7; TRBD1 is a possible D gene (6 bases). This CDR3 is built from 14 residues. Germline CDR1 reads LGHNA; CDR2 reads YSLEER. V shed 1 base and J shed 6 bases, with 13 bases lying between them. In nucleotides, the CDR3 is TGCGCCAGCAGCCAAGGGGGGCAGGGTAGCGAGCAGTACTTC. This sequence encodes CASSQGGQGSEQYF.

The chain uses TRBV6-1 and TRBJ1-4, with a possible D match to TRBD1 (5 bases). CDR1 and CDR2 (germline): MNHNS, SASEGT. Trimming took off 4 bases at V and 0 bases at J, with 12 bases between the two ends. The CDR3 runs 16 residues. The CDR3 region is CASSVLWGSTNEKLFF. In DNA form, the CDR3 reads TGTGCCAGCAGTGTTCTCTGGGGGTCAACTAATGAAAAACTGTTTTTT.

The rearrangement uses TRBV5-6 and TRBJ2-3; D gene unclear. The germline CDR1 and CDR2 sequences are SGHDT and YYEEEE. Trimming removed 4 bases from V and 0 bases from J, with 24 bases in between. The CDR3 contains 19 residues. The CDR3 DNA reads TGTGCCAGCAGCCCCAATATTTTGACAATACCCACTAGCACAGATACGCAGTATTTT. Its protein product is CASSPNILTIPTSTDTQYF.

CDR3 region: CASRGGASSYNEQFF. The CDR3, as DNA: TGTGCCAGCAGGGGGGGGGCGAGCTCCTACAATGAGCAGTTCTTC. The gene calls are TRBV11-2 and TRBJ2-1; D might be TRBD2 (7 bases). V shed 6 bases and J shed 0 bases, with 12 bases lying between them. CDR1 and CDR2 from the germline V gene are SGHAT and FQNNGV. CDR3 size: 15 residues.